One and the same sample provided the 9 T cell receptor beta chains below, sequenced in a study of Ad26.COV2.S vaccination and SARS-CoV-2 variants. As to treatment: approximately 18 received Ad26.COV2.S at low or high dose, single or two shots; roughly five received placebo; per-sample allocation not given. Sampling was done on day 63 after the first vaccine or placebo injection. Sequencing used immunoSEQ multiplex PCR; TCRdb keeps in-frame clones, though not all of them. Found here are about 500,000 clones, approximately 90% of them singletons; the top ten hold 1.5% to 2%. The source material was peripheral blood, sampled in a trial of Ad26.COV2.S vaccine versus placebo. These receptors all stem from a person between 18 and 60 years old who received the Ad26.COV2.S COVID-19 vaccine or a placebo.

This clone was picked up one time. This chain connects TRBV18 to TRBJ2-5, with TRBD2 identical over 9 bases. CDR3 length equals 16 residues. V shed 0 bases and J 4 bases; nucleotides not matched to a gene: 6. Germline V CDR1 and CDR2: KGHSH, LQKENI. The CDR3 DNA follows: TGTGCCAGCTCACCACCGTACTCGCGGGGGGGAGAGACCCAGTACTTC. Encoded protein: CASSPPYSRGGETQYF. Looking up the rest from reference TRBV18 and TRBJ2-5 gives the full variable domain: NAGVMQNPRHLVRRRGQEARLRCSPMKGHSHVYWYRQLPEEGLKFMVYLQKENIIDESGMPKERFSAEFPKEGPSILRIQQVVRGDSAAYFCASSPPYSRGGETQYFGPGTRLLVL.

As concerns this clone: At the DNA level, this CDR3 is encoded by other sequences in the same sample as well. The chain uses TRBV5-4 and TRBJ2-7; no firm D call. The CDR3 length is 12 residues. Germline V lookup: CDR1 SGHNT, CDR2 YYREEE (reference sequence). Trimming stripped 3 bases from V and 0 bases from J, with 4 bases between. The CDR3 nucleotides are TGTGCCAGCAGCTGGGACTCCTACGAGCAGTACTTC. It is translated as CASSWDSYEQYF.

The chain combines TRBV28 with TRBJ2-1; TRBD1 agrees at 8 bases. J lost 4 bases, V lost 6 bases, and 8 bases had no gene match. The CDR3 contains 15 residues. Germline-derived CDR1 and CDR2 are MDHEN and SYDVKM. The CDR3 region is CASRLRDRRYNEQFF. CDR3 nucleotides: TGTGCCAGCAGGCTCCGGGACAGGAGATACAATGAGCAGTTCTTC.

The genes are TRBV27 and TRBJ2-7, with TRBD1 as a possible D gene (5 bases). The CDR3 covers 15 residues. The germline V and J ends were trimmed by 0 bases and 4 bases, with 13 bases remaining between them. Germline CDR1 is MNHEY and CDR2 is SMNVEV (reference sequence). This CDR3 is CASSLSKGPPYEQYF. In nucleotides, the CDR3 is TGTGCCAGCAGTTTATCGAAGGGGCCCCCATACGAGCAGTACTTC.

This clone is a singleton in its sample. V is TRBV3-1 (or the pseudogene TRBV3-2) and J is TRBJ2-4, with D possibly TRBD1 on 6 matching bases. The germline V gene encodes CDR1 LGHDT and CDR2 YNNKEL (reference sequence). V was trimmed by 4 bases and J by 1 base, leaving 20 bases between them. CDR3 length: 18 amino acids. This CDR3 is CASSRLATGTGAKNIQYF. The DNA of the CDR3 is TGTGCCAGCAGCCGACTCGCTACAGGGACGGGGGCCAAAAACATTCAGTACTTC.

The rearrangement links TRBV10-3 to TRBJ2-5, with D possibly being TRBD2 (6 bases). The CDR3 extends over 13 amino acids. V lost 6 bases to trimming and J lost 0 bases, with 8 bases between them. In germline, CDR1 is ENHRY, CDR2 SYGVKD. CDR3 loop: CAIRASDQETQYF. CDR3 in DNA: TGTGCCATCAGGGCTAGCGACCAAGAGACCCAGTACTTC.

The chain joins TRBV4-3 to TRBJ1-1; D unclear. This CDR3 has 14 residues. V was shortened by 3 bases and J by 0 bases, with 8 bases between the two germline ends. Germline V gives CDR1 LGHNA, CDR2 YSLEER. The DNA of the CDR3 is TGCGCCAGCAGCCAGGGAGTCATGAACACTGAAGCTTTCTTT. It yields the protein CASSQGVMNTEAFF.

CDR3 loop: CASSQKLQGLEQYF. In DNA, the CDR3 is TGCGCCAGCAGCCAGAAACTTCAGGGTCTCGAGCAGTACTTC. The rearrangement links TRBV5-1 to TRBJ2-7; perhaps TRBD1 as D (5 bases). Trimming cost V 4 bases and J 6 bases, with 17 bases left between them. Per the germline V gene, CDR1 is SGHRS and CDR2 is YFSETQ. There are 14 residues in the CDR3.

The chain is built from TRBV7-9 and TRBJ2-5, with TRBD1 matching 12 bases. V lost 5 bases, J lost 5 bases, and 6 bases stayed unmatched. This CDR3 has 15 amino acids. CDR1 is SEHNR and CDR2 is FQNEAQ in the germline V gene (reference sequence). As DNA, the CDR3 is TGTGCCAGCAGCCTGGGACAGGGGGCGTGGGAGACCCAGTACTTC. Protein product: CASSLGQGAWETQYF.